This T cell receptor (beta chain) was retrieved from a study of vaccination and CD4 T cells after COVID-19. Across the study: Stimuli were overlapping spike peptide pools of SARS-CoV-2 and three common cold coronaviruses (HCoV-NL63, HCoV-OC43, HCoV-229E).

The study's findings and limits: In convalescent patients, a median approximately 86% of reactive clones appeared only post-vaccination.

Treatment indicated: approximately 11-day PBMC culture with coronavirus spike peptide pools or control peptides (ViraFEST assay). Cultured CD4+ T-cell DNA underwent Oncomine TCR Beta short-read sequencing. TCRdb ran MiXCR on the PCR reads and lists one entry per CDR3 protein. The sample yields about 16,000 distinct CDR3 sequences, about 54% seen once. Comment on this clonotype: As yet, its antigen is unknown.

Here the sequenced sample was cultured CD4+ T cells from blood, taken after SARS-CoV-2 vaccination. The clonotype comes from a human donor with COVID-19.

CDR3 sequence reads: CASSLVQVKVYEQYF. The CDR3 DNA sequence: TGTGCCAGCAGCTTAGTTCAGGTGAAGGTATACGAGCAGTACTTC. The rearrangement uses TRBV11-3 and TRBJ2-7; D gene uncertain. Per germline, CDR1 SGHNT and CDR2 YENEEA. The ends were cut back, 1 base at V and 4 bases at J, with 14 bases in the middle. The CDR3 covers 15 residues. Drawing the rest from reference TRBV11-3 and TRBJ2-7, the complete variable domain is EAGVVQSPRYKIIEKKQPVAFWCNPISGHNTLYWYLQNLGQGPELLIRYENEEAVDDSQLPKDRFSAERLKGVDSTLKIQPAELGDSAVYLCASSLVQVKVYEQYFGPGTRLTVT.